The source of this TCR beta chain is a study of response to subunit inactivated influenza vaccine. Via MiXCR, TCRdb re-called the RT-PCR reads, giving one row per CDR3 protein. This table has a few hundred thousand distinct CDR3 sequences, 12% appearing once. This CDR3 is 13 amino acids long. Trimming took 7 bases from V and 5 from J, leaving 15 bases between them. CDR1 is SEHNR and CDR2 is FQNEAQ in the germline V gene (reference sequence). The origin of this receptor is a man aged 50 or older who received an inactivated influenza vaccine. Sample: non-naive T cells sorted from PBMCs, taken 14 to 15 days before vaccination. V is TRBV7-9 and J is TRBJ2-7; D is uncertain. The CDR3 reads CASNLFTGHEQYF. In DNA form, the CDR3 reads TGTGCCAGCAACCTTTTTACTGGCCACGAGCAGTACTTC.